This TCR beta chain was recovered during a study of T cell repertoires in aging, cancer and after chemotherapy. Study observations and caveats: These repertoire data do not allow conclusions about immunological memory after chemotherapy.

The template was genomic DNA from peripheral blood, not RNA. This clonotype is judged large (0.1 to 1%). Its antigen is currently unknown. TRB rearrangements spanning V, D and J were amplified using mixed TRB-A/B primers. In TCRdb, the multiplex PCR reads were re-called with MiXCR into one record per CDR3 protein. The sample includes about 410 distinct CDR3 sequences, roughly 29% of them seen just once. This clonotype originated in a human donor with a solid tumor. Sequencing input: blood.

CDR3: CASSLALVAWTNYGYTF. The CDR3 DNA reads TGTGCCAGCAGCTTGGCCTTGGTGGCGTGGACTAACTATGGCTACACCTTC. The V and J genes are TRBV5-6 and TRBJ1-2; D not certain. Germline V gives CDR1 SGHDT, CDR2 YYEEEE. The germline V and J ends were trimmed by 0 bases and 0 bases, with 15 bases remaining between them. The CDR3 sequence is 17 residues long.